This TCR beta chain emerged from a study of OX40 agonist ivuxolimab in advanced cancers. Study information: The dose of intravenous ivuxolimab that patients received every 2 weeks ranged from 0.01 to 10 mg/kg. Mean age approximately 61 years, range about 20 to 90; around 80% male.

Profiling relied on immunoSEQ multiplex PCR, and the TCRdb table lists in-frame clones only, not all of them. Among some 54,000 clones listed, roughly nine tenths were seen once. This TCR came from an adult with an advanced solid tumor such as melanoma, head and neck, liver or kidney cancer. Source: CD4+ or CD8+ T cells sorted from blood, taken in a trial of the OX40 agonist ivuxolimab.

CDR3 protein: CASSWKENQPQHF. The CDR3 DNA reads TGTGCCAGCAGTTGGAAGGAGAATCAGCCCCAGCATTTT. J is TRBJ1-5 and V is TRBV6-1; the D is unclear. Trimming pared 5 bases from V and 4 bases from J, leaving 9 bases between. CDR1 is MNHNS, CDR2 SASEGT, per germline. This CDR3 has 13 amino acids.